The 26 T cell receptor beta chains listed next were all sequenced from one sample in a study of PD-1 blockade in classical Hodgkin lymphoma (dated by TCRdb to 2018 to 2021). Receptor libraries were prepared by the immunoSEQ multiplex PCR assay. TCRdb stores this immuneACCESS table with in-frame sequences only. Part of the clones is absent; in the studies checked, under half of the shortfall reflects unresolved V genes, and no reason is known for the rest. The sample data list some 20,000 clones, and approximately 90% of these were observed just once. The ten largest clonotypes hold less than 5.5% of the sample. Reading the label with the study, this specimen's time point is: cycle 4 day 1 (C4D1), after five to seven weeks of nivolumab. Every trial patient had relapsed following autologous stem cell transplantation, and prior brentuximab vedotin exposure was what differed among cohorts A, B and C. Using a Miltenyi CD8+ T cell isolation kit, CD8+ T cells were purified from thawed PBMCs through magnetic negative selection.

The sequences come from CD8+ T cells from blood, collected before the fourth cycle of nivolumab. The receptor source for this set is a human donor with classical Hodgkin lymphoma.

The chain couples TRBV27 to TRBJ1-4; D gene ambiguous. The CDR3 contains 14 residues. From germline, CDR1 is MNHEY and CDR2 SMNVEV (reference sequence). V dropped 6 bases and J dropped 7 bases, with 15 bases sitting between them. The CDR3 spells CASSFSTGSEKLFF. CDR3 in DNA: TGTGCCAGCAGCTTTTCGACGGGGAGTGAAAAACTGTTTTTT.

The chain carries TRBV7-6 and TRBJ2-7, with a possible D match to TRBD2 (5 bases). Germline CDR1 reads SGHVS; CDR2 reads FNYEAQ. V was cut by 4 bases and J by 5 bases, with 12 bases left in between. The CDR3 runs 13 residues. CDR3 sequence (DNA): TGTGCCAGCAGCTCCATTACCGGGGACGAGCAGTACTTC. Translating it yields CASSSITGDEQYF.

Concerning this clone: This CDR3 is also generated by other DNA sequences in the sample. This chain connects TRBV10-2 to TRBJ1-2, with a weak D call TRBD1 (6 bases). Germline lookup yields CDR1 WSHSY and CDR2 SAAADI. Trimming stripped 8 bases from V and 6 bases from J, with 10 bases between. The CDR3 has 11 residues. CDR3 nucleotide sequence: TGCGCCAGCGGCCCAGGGGATGGCTACACCTTC. This sequence encodes CASGPGDGYTF.

The chain employs TRBV10-1 and TRBJ1-6, with TRBD1 identical over 7 bases. Germline-derived CDR1 and CDR2 are WNHNN and SYGVQD (reference sequence). The CDR3 spans 14 residues. The V gene end was trimmed by 2 bases and the J gene end by 7 bases; junction bases not matched to a gene: 2. CDR3 DNA sequence: TGCGCCAGCAGTGAGGACAGGGACAATTCACCCCTCCACTTT. This codes for CASSEDRDNSPLHF.

V gene TRBV2 combines with J gene TRBJ2-1; 8 bases are a match to TRBD2. V was clipped by 3 bases and J by 4 bases; unmatched bases: 8. Germline V gives CDR1 SNHLY, CDR2 FYNNEI. The length of the CDR3 is 16 residues. In DNA form, the CDR3 reads TGTGCCAGCAGTGATTCTAGCGGGCTTTTATACAATGAGCAGTTCTTC. Translation gives CASSDSSGLLYNEQFF.

V gene TRBV2 combines with J gene TRBJ1-5, with 10 positions matching TRBD1. This CDR3 region has 16 residues. The germline CDR1 and CDR2 sequences are SNHLY and FYNNEI. J lost 3 bases, V lost 6 bases, and 8 bases had no gene match. The CDR3 DNA follows: TGTGCCAGCAGCCTGACCGGGACAGGGGTCAATCAGCCCCAGCATTTT. This encodes CASSLTGTGVNQPQHF.

The CDR3 protein is CAISESKVPPGGYTF. CDR3 sequence (DNA): TGTGCCATCAGTGAGTCGAAAGTTCCCCCCGGTGGCTACACCTTC. The rearrangement joins TRBV10-3 to TRBJ1-2; D uncertain. The V end lost 0 bases, the J end lost 7 bases, and 15 bases lay between the germline ends. In germline, CDR1 is ENHRY, CDR2 SYGVKD. This CDR3 spans 15 amino acids.

The V gene is TRBV5-1, the J gene TRBJ2-7; no clear D gene. V lost 7 bases, J lost 8 bases, and 25 bases lay in between. This CDR3 comprises 15 residues. CDR1 SGHRS and CDR2 YFSETQ come from the germline V gene. CDR3 nucleotides: TGCGCCAGCCGCCAGGACCTAGATTCTTCGAGGAAGCAGTACTTC. Translating it yields CASRQDLDSSRKQYF.

The chain recombines TRBV29-1 with TRBJ2-5; the D gene is possibly TRBD2 (6 bases). The CDR3 is made up of 15 amino acids. Trimming stripped 0 bases from V and 3 bases from J, with 14 bases between. Germline V lookup: CDR1 SQVTM, CDR2 ANQGSEA. The CDR3 is CSVEDLQAGKETQYF. CDR3 DNA sequence: TGCAGCGTTGAAGATCTTCAAGCGGGTAAAGAGACCCAGTACTTC.

The chain couples TRBV27 to TRBJ2-2; no clear D. The CDR3 is 14 residues long. V was trimmed by 2 bases and J by 1 base, leaving 5 bases between them. Germline CDR1 MNHEY, CDR2 SMNVEV (reference sequence). Here the CDR3 DNA reads TGTGCCAGCAGTTTAATCCAGAACACCGGGGAGCTGTTTTTT. Its translation: CASSLIQNTGELFF.

The chain uses TRBV2 and TRBJ1-3, with D unclear. The germline V gene encodes CDR1 SNHLY and CDR2 FYNNEI. CDR3 length equals 16 residues. The ends were cut back, 6 bases at V and 0 bases at J, with 15 bases in the middle. The CDR3, as DNA: TGTGCCAGCAGGGGGTACAGAGAGTTCTCTGGAAACACCATATATTTT. Translation: CASRGYREFSGNTIYF. The full variable domain, with the rest looked up from reference TRBV2 and TRBJ1-3, is EPEVTQTPSHQVTQMGQEVILRCVPISNHLYFYWYRQILGQKVEFLVSFYNNEISEKSEIFDDQFSVERPDGSNFTLKIRSTKLEDSAMYFCASRGYREFSGNTIYFGEGSWLTVV.

CDR3 region: CASSPMTGPNGYTF. The CDR3 nucleotides are TGTGCCAGCAGTCCAATGACAGGGCCGAATGGCTACACCTTC. V gene TRBV28 combines with J gene TRBJ1-2, with 7 bases lining up with TRBD1. V dropped 5 bases and J dropped 6; count of bases not matched to a gene: 9. This CDR3 region has 14 residues. Germline V gives CDR1 MDHEN, CDR2 SYDVKM.

This rearrangement joins TRBV27 to TRBJ2-7; maybe TRBD1 (5 bases). The germline V gene encodes CDR1 MNHEY and CDR2 SMNVEV (reference sequence). Trimming took 5 bases from V and 5 from J, leaving 19 bases between them. The CDR3 is made up of 15 amino acids. The CDR3 coding sequence is TGTGCCAGCAGTCCCATCGAGTCAGGGTCTCACGAGCAGTACTTC. It specifies CASSPIESGSHEQYF.

The genes are TRBV28 and TRBJ2-2; D not certain. Germline V gene data show CDR1 as MDHEN and CDR2 as SYDVKM. The CDR3 extends over 17 amino acids. Trimming cost V 2 bases and J 0 bases, with 13 bases left between them. This CDR3 reads CASSLNHMKANTGELFF. For the CDR3, the DNA is TGTGCCAGCAGTTTAAACCACATGAAAGCGAACACCGGGGAGCTGTTTTTT.

J is TRBJ2-2 and V is TRBV27; TRBD2 agrees at 7 bases. Losses at the gene ends were 7 bases for V and 1 base for J; bases not matched to a gene: 15. The CDR3 spans 18 residues. Germline V gene lookup returns CDR1 MNHEY and CDR2 SMNVEV (reference sequence). CDR3 sequence reads: CASTLSGFGGRNTGELFF. The CDR3 nucleotides read TGTGCCAGCACCCTCAGCGGGTTCGGGGGGAGGAACACCGGGGAGCTGTTTTTT.

This chain connects TRBV11-2 to TRBJ2-3; 8 positions match TRBD1. Germline CDR1 is SGHAT and CDR2 is FQNNGV. Germline trimming cut 2 bases from V and 6 bases from J; bases unmatched to any gene: 10. This CDR3 contains 16 residues. CDR3 protein: CASSLSPQGAGDTQYF. The CDR3 bases are TGTGCCAGCAGCTTAAGCCCGCAGGGGGCCGGCGATACGCAGTATTTT.

This clone was counted only a few times. The chain carries TRBV10-1 and TRBJ1-3; a possible D gene is TRBD1 (6 bases). Trimming shortened V by 0 bases and J by 4 bases, and 13 bases separated the two germline ends. This CDR3 has 16 amino acids. In germline, CDR1 is WNHNN, CDR2 SYGVQD (reference sequence). CDR3 coding DNA: TGCGCCAGCAGTGAGTCGTCAGGGGCTGCGGGAAACACCATATATTTT. Protein product: CASSESSGAAGNTIYF.

J is TRBJ2-1 and V is TRBV21-1; no check of the table's D call, TRBD2, against the DNA was made. TRBV21-1 is labeled a pseudogene. This CDR3 contains 17 residues. CDR3 DNA sequence: TGTGCCAGCAGCAAAGGGGAGGGGGGTACCTCACTCAATGAGCAGTTCTTC. Amino acid sequence: CASSKGEGGTSLNEQFF.

This clone was observed once. The chain combines TRBV27 with TRBJ2-5, with D possibly being TRBD2 (6 bases). Trimming cost V 3 bases and J 4 bases, with 9 bases left between them. CDR1 is MNHEY, CDR2 SMNVEV, per germline (reference sequence). The CDR3 contains 13 residues. The chain's CDR3 is CASSLWRGETQYF. In DNA, the CDR3 is TGTGCCAGCAGTTTGTGGAGGGGAGAGACCCAGTACTTC.

The genes are TRBV6-1 and TRBJ1-5; TRBD1 agrees at 8 bases. After removal of 2 bases from V and 5 bases from J, the junction contained 5 bases not matched to a gene. Germline CDR1 and CDR2: MNHNS and SASEGT. The CDR3 extends over 15 amino acids. The CDR3 loop is CASSEPTGVHQPQHF. CDR3 coding DNA: TGTGCCAGCAGTGAACCGACAGGGGTGCATCAGCCCCAGCATTTT.

This sequence joins TRBV5-6 and TRBJ1-2; no definite D call. Deletions cut 4 bases from V and 3 bases from J, with 25 bases between. The CDR3 is 18 amino acids. Germline CDR1 is SGHDT and CDR2 is YYEEEE. As DNA, the CDR3 is TGTGCCAGCAGCCACCGAGTTCCACGGTCTATTAGGGACTATGGCTACACCTTC. Translation gives CASSHRVPRSIRDYGYTF.

This clone has more than one count but fewer than ten. The V gene is TRBV19, the J gene TRBJ1-1, with a possible D match to TRBD1 (5 bases). Germline-derived CDR1 and CDR2 are LNHDA and SQIVND (reference sequence). This CDR3 comprises 15 residues. The ends were cut back, 5 bases at V and 0 bases at J, with 13 bases in the middle. Written as DNA, the CDR3 is TGTGCCAGTAGTCAAAGAGGGGAATTGAACACTGAAGCTTTCTTT. Protein sequence: CASSQRGELNTEAFF.

The J gene is TRBJ1-5, the V gene TRBV6-1; D perhaps matches TRBD1 (5 bases). The CDR3 extends over 18 amino acids. The ends were cut back, 3 bases at V and 1 base at J, with 19 bases in the middle. CDR1 and CDR2 (germline): MNHNS, SASEGT. The CDR3 sequence is CASSDSSLGRQSNQPQHF. In DNA, the CDR3 is TGTGCCAGCAGTGATAGTAGTCTCGGGCGACAGAGCAATCAGCCCCAGCATTTT.

The chain links TRBV6-5 to TRBJ1-2, with D possibly matching TRBD1 (6 bases). Germline-derived CDR1 and CDR2 are MNHEY and SVGAGI. Trimming pared 0 bases from V and 8 bases from J, leaving 13 bases between. This CDR3 has 14 residues. The CDR3 nucleotides are TGTGCCAGCAGTTACTCGCAGGACAGACGGGGCTACACCTTC. Encoded protein: CASSYSQDRRGYTF.

The rearrangement joins TRBV10-3 to TRBJ2-3; TRBD2 aligns across 12 bases. Germline values: CDR1 ENHRY, CDR2 SYGVKD. J was trimmed by 8 bases and V by 2 bases; bases with no gene match: 11. The length of the CDR3 is 17 residues. The CDR3 sequence: CAISEPRLAGDEVTQYF. The CDR3 nucleotides read TGTGCCATCAGTGAGCCCAGACTAGCGGGAGACGAGGTTACGCAGTATTTT.

This sequence joins TRBV5-1 and TRBJ1-2, with D perhaps matching TRBD1 (5 bases). The CDR3 contains 14 residues. The germline gives CDR1 SGHRS, CDR2 YFSETQ. V lost 0 bases, J lost 7 bases, and 13 bases lay in between. The CDR3 here is CASSLGDSRLGYTF. Here the CDR3 DNA reads TGCGCCAGCAGCTTGGGAGACAGTCGACTTGGCTACACCTTC.